A single sample is the source of the 9 T cell receptor beta chains below, sequenced in a study of HIV-infected patients and healthy controls. 450 to 600 ng RNA was reverse transcribed with alpha and beta constant-region primers. Separate chain-specific third strand synthesis with multiplexing indices produced the alpha and beta libraries. TCRdb itself ran the 5' RACE reads through MiXCR, one entry per CDR3 protein. Here the sample spans almost 25,000 distinct CDR3 sequences, under 9.5% being singletons. The repertoire came from unfractionated whole blood and reflected all unsorted peripheral T cells. The specimen sequenced was blood. The source is an adult in good health.

This clonotype occurred many times. The V call is TRBV11-2, the J call TRBJ2-7; D is unresolved. The germline V gene encodes CDR1 SGHAT and CDR2 FQNNGV. This CDR3 region has 12 residues. V lost 0 bases and J 3 bases, leaving 3 bases between the germline ends. The CDR3 DNA reads as TGTGCCAGCAGCTTAGAGAGCTACGAGCAGTACTTC. This encodes CASSLESYEQYF. Complete variable domain (other parts from reference TRBV11-2 and TRBJ2-7): EAGVAQSPRYKIIEKRQSVAFWCNPISGHATLYWYQQILGQGPKLLIQFQNNGVVDDSQLPKDRFSAERLKGVDSTLKIQPAKLEDSAVYLCASSLESYEQYFGPGTRLTVT.

This clonotype was counted many times. The chain couples TRBV6-2 or TRBV6-3 to TRBJ1-5; unclear D gene. Trimming cost V 4 bases and J 4 bases, with 14 bases left between them. This CDR3 has 15 residues. CDR1 is MNHEY and CDR2 is SVGEGT in the germline V gene. CDR3 loop: CASSSSGSTNQPQHF. In DNA, the CDR3 is TGTGCCAGCAGTTCGTCGGGGTCGACAAATCAGCCCCAGCATTTT.

This clonotype was seen more than once but under ten times. This chain joins TRBV24-1 and TRBJ2-3; 12 nucleotides agree with TRBD2. The J segment lost 0 bases and the V segment lost 1 base, leaving 7 bases of the junction unmatched. There are 19 residues in the CDR3. Germline V gene sequence: CDR1 KGHDR, CDR2 SFDVKD. CDR3 DNA sequence: TGTGCCACCAGTGATTTTCTGGCTAGCGGGGGGGCTAGCACAGATACGCAGTATTTT. This encodes CATSDFLASGGASTDTQYF.

This clonotype has at least ten counts. The rearrangement uses TRBV6-5 and TRBJ1-5, with a weak D call TRBD1 (5 bases). This CDR3 has 15 amino acids. CDR1 and CDR2 (germline): MNHEY, SVGAGI. The germline V and J ends were trimmed by 5 bases and 1 base, with 12 bases remaining between them. DNA of the CDR3: TGTGCCAGCAGTAAAGGGGTCTTGAGCAATCAGCCCCAGCATTTT. Amino acids: CASSKGVLSNQPQHF.

This clonotype was detected many times. The rearrangement joins TRBV29-1 to TRBJ1-1, with a possible D match to TRBD1 (5 bases). The CDR3 is 12 amino acids. V lost 7 bases and J lost 1, with 10 bases in between. Germline CDR1 SQVTM, CDR2 ANQGSEA. The CDR3 sequence: CSALTENTEAFF. CDR3 DNA: TGCAGCGCCTTGACAGAGAACACTGAAGCTTTCTTT.

The genes are TRBV29-1 and TRBJ2-7; D gene unclear. Looked up from germline, CDR1 is SQVTM and CDR2 is ANQGSEA. This CDR3 is 13 amino acids long. Trimming cost V 2 bases and J 0 bases, with 8 bases left between them. The CDR3 nucleotides are TGCAGCGTTGAAACTGGGAACTCCTACGAGCAGTACTTC. This codes for CSVETGNSYEQYF.

V is TRBV19 and J is TRBJ2-5, with D possibly TRBD1 on 6 matching bases. Trimming removed 5 bases at V and 2 bases at J, with 15 bases between. CDR1 is LNHDA, CDR2 SQIVND, per germline (reference sequence). The CDR3 has 15 residues. DNA of the CDR3: TGTGCCAGTAGTCCGGAGACAGGCACGCAAGAGACCCAGTACTTC. Translating it yields CASSPETGTQETQYF. Full variable domain (remainder filled in from reference TRBV19 and TRBJ2-5): DGGITQSPKYLFRKEGQNVTLSCEQNLNHDAMYWYRQDPGQGLRLIYYSQIVNDFQKGDIAEGYSVSREKKESFPLTVTSAQKNPTAFYLCASSPETGTQETQYFGPGTRLLVL.

The CDR3 DNA follows: TGTGCCAGCAGGGGACGGATTAGCAATCAGCCCCAGCATTTT. This sequence encodes CASRGRISNQPQHF. This chain joins TRBV6-2 or TRBV6-3 and TRBJ1-5, with D perhaps matching TRBD1 (5 bases). V was pared by 6 bases and J by 0 bases, with 9 bases between. This CDR3 spans 14 amino acids. The V gene's germline CDR1 is MNHEY and CDR2 SVGEGT.

This clonotype was counted at least ten times. This sequence joins TRBV20-1 and TRBJ2-3; TRBD2 is a possible D gene (5 bases). The germline gives CDR1 DFQATT, CDR2 SNEGSKA (reference sequence). This CDR3 has 14 residues. Trimming shortened V by 0 bases and J by 9 bases, and 16 bases separated the two germline ends. DNA of the CDR3: TGCAGTGCTAGAGATCCTCGGGATCTCGACACGCAGTATTTT. Translation gives CSARDPRDLDTQYF.